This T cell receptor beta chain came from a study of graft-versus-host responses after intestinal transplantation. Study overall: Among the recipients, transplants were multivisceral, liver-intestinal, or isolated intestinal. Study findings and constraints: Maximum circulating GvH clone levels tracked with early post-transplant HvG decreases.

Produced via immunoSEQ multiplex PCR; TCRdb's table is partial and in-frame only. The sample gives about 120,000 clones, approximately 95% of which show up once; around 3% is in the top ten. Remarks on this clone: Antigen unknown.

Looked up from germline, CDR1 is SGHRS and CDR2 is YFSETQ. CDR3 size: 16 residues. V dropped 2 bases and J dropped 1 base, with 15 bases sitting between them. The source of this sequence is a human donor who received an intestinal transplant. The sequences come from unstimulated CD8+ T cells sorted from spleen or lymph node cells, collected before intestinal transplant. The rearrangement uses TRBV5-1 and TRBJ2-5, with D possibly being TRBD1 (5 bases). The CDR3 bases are TGCGCCAGCAGCTTAGGGGTCCAGACCCGCCAAGAGACCCAGTACTTC. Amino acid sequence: CASSLGVQTRQETQYF.